The present T cell receptor (beta chain) was sequenced within a study of T cell responses to AZD1222 COVID-19 vaccine. Assay used: immunoSEQ multiplex PCR; TCRdb lists only in-frame clones, some missing. The sample shows about 160,000 clones, approximately 93% of them seen only once. Trimming left V 0 bases short and J 0 bases short, with 1 base between. The length of the CDR3 is 13 residues. Germline V lookup: CDR1 SGHNT, CDR2 YYREEE (reference sequence). As concerns this clone: The sample contains more than one DNA sequence encoding this CDR3.

This chain joins TRBV5-4 and TRBJ1-5, with D unresolved. Sample: peripheral blood, taken on day 0 of AZD1222 vaccination. This TCR was sampled from an adult in good health. DNA of the CDR3: TGTGCCAGCAGCTTGGGTAGCAATCAGCCCCAGCATTTT. Residues: CASSLGSNQPQHF.